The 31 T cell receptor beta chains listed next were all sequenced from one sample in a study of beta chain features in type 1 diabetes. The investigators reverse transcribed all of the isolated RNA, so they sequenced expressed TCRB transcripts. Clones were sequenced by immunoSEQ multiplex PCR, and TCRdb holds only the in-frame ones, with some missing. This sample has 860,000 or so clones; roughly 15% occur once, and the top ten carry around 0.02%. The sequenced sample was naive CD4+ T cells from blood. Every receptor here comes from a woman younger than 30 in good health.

The CDR3 region is CASKLAGQSYNEQFF. CDR3 bases: TGCGCCAGCAAACTAGCGGGCCAGTCATACAATGAGCAGTTCTTC. The J gene is TRBJ2-1, the V gene TRBV5-1; 9 nucleotides line up with TRBD2. This CDR3 has 15 amino acids. With 6 bases clipped from V and 4 bases from J, the junction kept 8 bases outside the gene matches. Germline V gives CDR1 SGHRS, CDR2 YFSETQ.

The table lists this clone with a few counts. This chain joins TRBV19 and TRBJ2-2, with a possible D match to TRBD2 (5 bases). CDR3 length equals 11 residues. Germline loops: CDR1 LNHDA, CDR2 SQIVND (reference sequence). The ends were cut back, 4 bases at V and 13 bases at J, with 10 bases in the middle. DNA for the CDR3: TGTGCCAGTAGTACTGGACTGCGGCTGTTTTTT. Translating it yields CASSTGLRLFF.

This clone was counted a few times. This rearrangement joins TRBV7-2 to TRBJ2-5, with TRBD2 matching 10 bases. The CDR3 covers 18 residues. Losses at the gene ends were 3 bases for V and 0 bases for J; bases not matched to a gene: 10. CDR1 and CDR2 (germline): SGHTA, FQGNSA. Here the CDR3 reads CASSLTSSGGGYQETQYF. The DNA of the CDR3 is TGTGCCAGCAGCTTGACCTCTAGCGGGGGAGGGTACCAAGAGACCCAGTACTTC.

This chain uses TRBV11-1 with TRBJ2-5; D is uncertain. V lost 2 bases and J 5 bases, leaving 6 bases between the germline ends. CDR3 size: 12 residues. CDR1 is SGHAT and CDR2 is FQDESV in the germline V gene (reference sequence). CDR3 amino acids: CASSLYSETQYF. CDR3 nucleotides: TGTGCCAGCAGCTTATATTCGGAGACCCAGTACTTC.

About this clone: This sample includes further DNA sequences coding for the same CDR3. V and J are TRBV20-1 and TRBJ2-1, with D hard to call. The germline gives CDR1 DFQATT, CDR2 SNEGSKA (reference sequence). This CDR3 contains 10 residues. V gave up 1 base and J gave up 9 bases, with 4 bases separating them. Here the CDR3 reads CSARVAEQFF. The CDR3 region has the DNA TGCAGTGCTAGAGTGGCTGAGCAGTTCTTC.

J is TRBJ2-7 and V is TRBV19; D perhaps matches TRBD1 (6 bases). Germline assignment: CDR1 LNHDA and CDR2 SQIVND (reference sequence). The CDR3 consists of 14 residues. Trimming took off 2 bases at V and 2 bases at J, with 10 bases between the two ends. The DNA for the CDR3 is TGTGCCAGTAGTATACCAGGGGCGACCTACGAGCAGTACTTC. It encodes CASSIPGATYEQYF.

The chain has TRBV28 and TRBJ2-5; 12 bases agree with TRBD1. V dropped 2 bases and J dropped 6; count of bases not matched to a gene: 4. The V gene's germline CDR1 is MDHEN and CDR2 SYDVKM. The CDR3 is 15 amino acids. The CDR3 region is CASSLRGQGAKTQYF. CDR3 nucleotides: TGTGCCAGCAGTTTACGGGGACAGGGGGCAAAGACCCAGTACTTC.

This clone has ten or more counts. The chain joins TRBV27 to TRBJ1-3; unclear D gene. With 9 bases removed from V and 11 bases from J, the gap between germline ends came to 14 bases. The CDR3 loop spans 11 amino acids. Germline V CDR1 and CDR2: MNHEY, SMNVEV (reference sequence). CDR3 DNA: TGTGCCAGAGCCACTCCCTGTGCCATATATTTT. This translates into CARATPCAIYF.

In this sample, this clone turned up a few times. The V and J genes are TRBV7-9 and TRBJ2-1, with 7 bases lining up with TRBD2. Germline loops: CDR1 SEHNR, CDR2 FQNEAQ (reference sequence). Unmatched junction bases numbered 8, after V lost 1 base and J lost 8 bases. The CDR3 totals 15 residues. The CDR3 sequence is CASSLVVGGVHEQFF. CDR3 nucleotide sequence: TGTGCCAGCAGCTTAGTGGTGGGAGGGGTCCATGAGCAGTTCTTC.

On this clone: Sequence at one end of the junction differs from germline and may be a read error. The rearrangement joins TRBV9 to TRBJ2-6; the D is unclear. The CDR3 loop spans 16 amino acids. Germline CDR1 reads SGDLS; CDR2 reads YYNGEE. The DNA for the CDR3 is TGTACCAGCAGCGTAGAAGGTTGGCCTGGGGCCAACGTCCTGACTTTC. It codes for CTSSVEGWPGANVLTF.

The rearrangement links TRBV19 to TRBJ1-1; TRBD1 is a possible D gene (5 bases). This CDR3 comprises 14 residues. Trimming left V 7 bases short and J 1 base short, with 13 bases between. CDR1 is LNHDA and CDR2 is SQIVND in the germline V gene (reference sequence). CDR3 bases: TGTGCCAGTAAATTCAGGGTATGGAACACTGAAGCTTTCTTT. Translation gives CASKFRVWNTEAFF.

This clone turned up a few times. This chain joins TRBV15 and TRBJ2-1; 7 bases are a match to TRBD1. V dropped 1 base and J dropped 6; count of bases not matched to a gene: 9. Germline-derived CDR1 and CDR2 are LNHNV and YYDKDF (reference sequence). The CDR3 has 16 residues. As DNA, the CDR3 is TGTGCCACCAGCAGAGTCGTGACCGACAGGGTCAATGAGCAGTTCTTC. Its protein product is CATSRVVTDRVNEQFF.

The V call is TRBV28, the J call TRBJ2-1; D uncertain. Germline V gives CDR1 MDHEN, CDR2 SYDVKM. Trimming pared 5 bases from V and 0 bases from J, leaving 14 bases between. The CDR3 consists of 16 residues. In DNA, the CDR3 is TGTGCCAGCAGTGAGTTGACACTCAGCTCCTACAATGAGCAGTTCTTC. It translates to CASSELTLSSYNEQFF.

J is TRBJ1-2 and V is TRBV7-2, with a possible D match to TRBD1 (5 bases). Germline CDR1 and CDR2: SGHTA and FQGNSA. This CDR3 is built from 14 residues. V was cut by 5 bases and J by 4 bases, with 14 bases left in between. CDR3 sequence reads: CASSQVAGGYGYTF. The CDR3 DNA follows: TGTGCCAGCAGCCAAGTTGCGGGGGGCTATGGCTACACCTTC. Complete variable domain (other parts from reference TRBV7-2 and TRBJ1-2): GAGVSQSPSNKVTEKGKDVELRCDPISGHTALYWYRQSLGQGLEFLIYFQGNSAPDKSGLPSDRFSAERTGGSVSTLTIQRTQQEDSAVYLCASSQVAGGYGYTFGSGTRLTVV.

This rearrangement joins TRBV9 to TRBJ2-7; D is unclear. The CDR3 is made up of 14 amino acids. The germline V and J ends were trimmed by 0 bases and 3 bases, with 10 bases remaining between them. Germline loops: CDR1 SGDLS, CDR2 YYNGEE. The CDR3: CASSVGANYYEQYF. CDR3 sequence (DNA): TGTGCCAGCAGCGTAGGCGCCAATTACTACGAGCAGTACTTC.

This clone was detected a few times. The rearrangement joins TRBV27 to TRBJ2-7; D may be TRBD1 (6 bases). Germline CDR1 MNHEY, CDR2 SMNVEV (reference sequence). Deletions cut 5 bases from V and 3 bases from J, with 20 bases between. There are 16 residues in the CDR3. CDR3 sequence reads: CASSAGVRVGLYEQYF. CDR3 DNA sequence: TGTGCCAGCAGTGCAGGGGTCAGAGTGGGTCTCTACGAGCAGTACTTC.

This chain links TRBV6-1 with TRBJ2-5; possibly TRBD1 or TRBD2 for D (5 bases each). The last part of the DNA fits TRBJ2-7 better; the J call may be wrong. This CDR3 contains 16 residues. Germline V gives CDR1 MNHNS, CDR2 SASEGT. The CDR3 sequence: CASSDASGTPSYEQYF. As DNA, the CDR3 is TGTGCCAGCAGTGATGCGAGTGGGACGCCCTCCTACGAGCAGTACTTC.

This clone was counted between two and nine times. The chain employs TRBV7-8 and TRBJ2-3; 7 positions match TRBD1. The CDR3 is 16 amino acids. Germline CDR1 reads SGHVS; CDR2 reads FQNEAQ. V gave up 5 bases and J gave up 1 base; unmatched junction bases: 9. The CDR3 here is CASSNERDRRTDTQYF. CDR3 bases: TGTGCCAGCAGCAATGAGAGGGACAGACGCACAGATACGCAGTATTTT.

This CDR3 reads CASSLGSLQGANYNEQFF. The CDR3 coding sequence is TGTGCCAGCAGCTTGGGATCGTTACAGGGAGCCAACTACAATGAGCAGTTCTTC. The rearrangement uses TRBV7-9 and TRBJ2-1, with a weak D call TRBD1 (6 bases). Germline V CDR1 and CDR2: SEHNR, FQNEAQ (reference sequence). The CDR3 has 18 residues. The V gene lost 3 bases and the J gene lost 3 bases, with 21 bases spanning the gap.

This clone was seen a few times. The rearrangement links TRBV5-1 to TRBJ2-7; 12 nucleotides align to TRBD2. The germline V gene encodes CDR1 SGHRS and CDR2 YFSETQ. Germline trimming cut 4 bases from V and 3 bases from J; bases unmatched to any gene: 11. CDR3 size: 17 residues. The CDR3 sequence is CASSHRTSGAHFYEQYF. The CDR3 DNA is TGCGCCAGCAGCCATCGGACTAGCGGGGCCCATTTCTACGAGCAGTACTTC. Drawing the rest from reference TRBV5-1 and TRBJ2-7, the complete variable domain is KAGVTQTPRYLIKTRGQQVTLSCSPISGHRSVSWYQQTPGQGLQFLFEYFSETQRNKGNFPGRFSGRQFSNSRSEMNVSTLELGDSALYLCASSHRTSGAHFYEQYFGPGTRLTVT.

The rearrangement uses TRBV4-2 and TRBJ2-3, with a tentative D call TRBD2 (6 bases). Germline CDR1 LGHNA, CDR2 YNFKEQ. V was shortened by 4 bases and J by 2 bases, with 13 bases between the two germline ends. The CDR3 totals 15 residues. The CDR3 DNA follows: TGTGCCAGCAGCCCATCCGGGACTGACACAGATACGCAGTATTTT. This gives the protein CASSPSGTDTDTQYF.

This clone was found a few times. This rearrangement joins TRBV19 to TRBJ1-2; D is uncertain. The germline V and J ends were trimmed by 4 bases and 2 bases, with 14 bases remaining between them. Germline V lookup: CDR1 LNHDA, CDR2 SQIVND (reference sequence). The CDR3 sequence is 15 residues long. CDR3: CASSTNSGWNYGYTF. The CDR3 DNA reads TGTGCCAGTAGTACCAACTCTGGCTGGAACTATGGCTACACCTTC. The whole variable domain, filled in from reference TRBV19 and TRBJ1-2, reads DGGITQSPKYLFRKEGQNVTLSCEQNLNHDAMYWYRQDPGQGLRLIYYSQIVNDFQKGDIAEGYSVSREKKESFPLTVTSAQKNPTAFYLCASSTNSGWNYGYTFGSGTRLTVV.

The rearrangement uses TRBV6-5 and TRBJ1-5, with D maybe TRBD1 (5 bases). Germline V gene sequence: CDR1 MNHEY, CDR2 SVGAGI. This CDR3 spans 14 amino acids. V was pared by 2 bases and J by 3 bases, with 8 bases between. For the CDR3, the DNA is TGTGCCAGCAGTTACACAGGTACCAATCAGCCCCAGCATTTT. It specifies CASSYTGTNQPQHF.

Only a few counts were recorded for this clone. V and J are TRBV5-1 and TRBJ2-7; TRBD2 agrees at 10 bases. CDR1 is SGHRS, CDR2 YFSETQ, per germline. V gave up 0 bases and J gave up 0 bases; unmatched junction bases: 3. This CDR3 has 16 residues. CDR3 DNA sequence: TGCGCCAGCAGCTTGGCCGGGACTAGCGACTCCTACGAGCAGTACTTC. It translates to CASSLAGTSDSYEQYF.

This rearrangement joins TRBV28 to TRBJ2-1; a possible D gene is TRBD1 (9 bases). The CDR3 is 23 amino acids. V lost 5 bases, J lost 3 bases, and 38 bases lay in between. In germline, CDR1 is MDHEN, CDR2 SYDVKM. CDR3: CASSQGMTHRGPSAGVDYNEQFF. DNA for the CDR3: TGTGCCAGCAGTCAAGGGATGACGCACAGGGGGCCCTCAGCGGGAGTTGACTACAATGAGCAGTTCTTC.

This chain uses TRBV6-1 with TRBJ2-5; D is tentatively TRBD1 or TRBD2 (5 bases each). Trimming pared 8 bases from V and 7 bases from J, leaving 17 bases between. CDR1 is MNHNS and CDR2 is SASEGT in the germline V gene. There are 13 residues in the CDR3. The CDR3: CASSVWGGGTQYF. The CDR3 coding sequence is TGTGCCAGCTCGGTCTGGGGTGGGGGGACCCAGTACTTC.

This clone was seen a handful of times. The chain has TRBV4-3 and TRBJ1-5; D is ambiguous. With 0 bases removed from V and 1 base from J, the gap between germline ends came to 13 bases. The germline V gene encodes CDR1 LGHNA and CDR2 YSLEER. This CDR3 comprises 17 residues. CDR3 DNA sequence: TGCGCCAGCAGCCAAGAGTGGATTCGGCAGAGCAATCAGCCCCAGCATTTT. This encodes CASSQEWIRQSNQPQHF.

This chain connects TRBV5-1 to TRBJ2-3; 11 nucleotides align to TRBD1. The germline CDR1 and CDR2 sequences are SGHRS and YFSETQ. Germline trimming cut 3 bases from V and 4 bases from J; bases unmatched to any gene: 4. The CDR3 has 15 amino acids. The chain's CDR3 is CASSWRGQGADTQYF. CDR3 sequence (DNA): TGCGCCAGCAGCTGGCGGGGACAGGGGGCAGATACGCAGTATTTT.

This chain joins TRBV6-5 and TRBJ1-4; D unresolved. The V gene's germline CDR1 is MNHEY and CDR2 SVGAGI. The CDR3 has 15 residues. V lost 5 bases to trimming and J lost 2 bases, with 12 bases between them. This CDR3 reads CASSHQGFTNEKLFF. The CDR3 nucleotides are TGTGCCAGCAGTCACCAAGGGTTTACTAATGAAAAACTGTTTTTT.

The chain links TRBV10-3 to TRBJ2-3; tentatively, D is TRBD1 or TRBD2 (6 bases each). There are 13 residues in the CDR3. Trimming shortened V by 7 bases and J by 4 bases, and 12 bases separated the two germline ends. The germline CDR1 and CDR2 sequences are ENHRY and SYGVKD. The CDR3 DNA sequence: TGTGCCATCAAGGGCGGGACATCAGATACGCAGTATTTT. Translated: CAIKGGTSDTQYF.

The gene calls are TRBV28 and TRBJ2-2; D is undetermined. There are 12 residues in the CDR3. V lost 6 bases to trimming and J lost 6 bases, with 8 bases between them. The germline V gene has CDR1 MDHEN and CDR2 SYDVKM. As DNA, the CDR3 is TGTGCCAGCAGGATAGGAGCCGGGGAGCTGTTTTTT. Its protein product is CASRIGAGELFF.